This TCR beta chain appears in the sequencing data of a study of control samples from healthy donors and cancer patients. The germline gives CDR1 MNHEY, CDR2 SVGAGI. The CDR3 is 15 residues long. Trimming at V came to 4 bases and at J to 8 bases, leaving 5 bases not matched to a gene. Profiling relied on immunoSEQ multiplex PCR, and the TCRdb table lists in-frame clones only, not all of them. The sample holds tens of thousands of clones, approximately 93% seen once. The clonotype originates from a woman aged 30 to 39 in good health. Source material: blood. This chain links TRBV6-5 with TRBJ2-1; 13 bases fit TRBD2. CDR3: CASSLGLAGEHEQFF. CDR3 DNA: TGTGCCAGCAGTTTAGGACTAGCGGGAGAACATGAGCAGTTCTTC.